This TCR beta chain was sequenced in a study of cytomegalovirus exposure and HLA in healthy donors. Study-level points and caveats: Owing to their indistinguishability, certain V segments, notably TRBV6-2 and TRBV6-3, were excluded.

CDR3 length: 16 amino acids. The trim removed 4 bases at V and 2 bases at J, leaving 5 bases unmatched. Germline V CDR1 and CDR2: SGHRS, YFSETQ. This PCR relied on a set of 60 Vbeta primers and 13 Jbeta primers. TCRdb's copy holds only in-frame clones and misses some; the assay was immunoSEQ multiplex PCR. The data contain around 200,000 clones, over 60% of them singletons. This clone was picked up a small number of times. Its antigen is still unknown. The origin of this receptor is a man aged 35 to 55 in good health and CMV-seronegative. The specimen was PBMCs. V usage is TRBV5-1 and J usage is TRBJ2-1, with TRBD1 matching 11 bases. The CDR3 is CASSPGTGGPYNEQFF. DNA for the CDR3: TGCGCCAGCAGCCCCGGGACAGGGGGACCCTACAATGAGCAGTTCTTC.